This TCR beta chain was recovered during a study of CD8 T cells in ankylosing spondylitis. In regard to this clonotype: Its target is not known.

Quantitative 5'-RACE with molecular barcodes was used to make the TCR beta libraries. TCRdb processed the 5' RACE reads anew with MiXCR; each CDR3 protein has one entry. The table has about 390,000 distinct CDR3 sequences, about a fifth seen once; the top ten hold roughly a sixth. Study results and caveats: Relatively scarce in peripheral blood, disease-linked clones were CD8+. Disease-linked clones reportedly showed significant enrichment in matched ankylosing spondylitis synovial fluid. For ankylosing spondylitis blood, a TCR beta motif of 8 or 9 highly homologous variants appeared characteristic.

CDR1 is MDHEN, CDR2 SYDVKM, per germline. The CDR3 contains 14 residues. Trimming removed 2 bases at V and 4 bases at J, with 11 bases between. The receptor comes from a male donor with ankylosing spondylitis. What was sequenced was blood, either unsorted or a sorted T cell fraction (not recorded which). The rearrangement uses TRBV28 and TRBJ1-2, with TRBD1 as a possible D gene (6 bases). CDR3 region: CASSLKQGFYGYTF. Here the CDR3 DNA reads TGTGCCAGCAGTTTAAAACAGGGATTCTATGGCTACACCTTC.